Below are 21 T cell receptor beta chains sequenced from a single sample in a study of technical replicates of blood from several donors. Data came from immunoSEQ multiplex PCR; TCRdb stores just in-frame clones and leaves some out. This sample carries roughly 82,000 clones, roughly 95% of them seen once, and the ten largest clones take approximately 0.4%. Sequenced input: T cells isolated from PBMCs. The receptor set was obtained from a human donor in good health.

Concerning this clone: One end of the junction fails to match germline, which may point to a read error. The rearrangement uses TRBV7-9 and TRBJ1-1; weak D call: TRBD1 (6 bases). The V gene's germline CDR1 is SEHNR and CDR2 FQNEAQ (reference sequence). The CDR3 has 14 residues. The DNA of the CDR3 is TGTGCCAGCAGCTTAGCCATACAGGGAATGGAAGGTTTCTTT. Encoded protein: CASSLAIQGMEGFF.

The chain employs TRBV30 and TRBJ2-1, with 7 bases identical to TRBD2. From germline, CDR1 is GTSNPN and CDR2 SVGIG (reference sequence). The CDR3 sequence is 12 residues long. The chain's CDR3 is CTAGRAHNEQFF. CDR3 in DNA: TGTACAGCTGGGAGGGCCCACAATGAGCAGTTCTTC.

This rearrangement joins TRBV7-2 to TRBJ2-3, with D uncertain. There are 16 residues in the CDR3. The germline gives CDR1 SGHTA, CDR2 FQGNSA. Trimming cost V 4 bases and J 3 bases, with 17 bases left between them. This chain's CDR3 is CASSSFSLLETDTQYF. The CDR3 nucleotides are TGTGCCAGCAGCTCCTTCTCGTTACTTGAGACAGATACGCAGTATTTT.

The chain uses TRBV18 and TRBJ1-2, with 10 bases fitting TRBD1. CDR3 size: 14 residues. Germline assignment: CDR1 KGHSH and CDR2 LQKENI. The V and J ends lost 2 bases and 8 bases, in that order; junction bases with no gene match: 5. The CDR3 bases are TGTGCCAGCTCACCAGGGACAGGGGTAGGAGGCTACACCTTC. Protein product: CASSPGTGVGGYTF.

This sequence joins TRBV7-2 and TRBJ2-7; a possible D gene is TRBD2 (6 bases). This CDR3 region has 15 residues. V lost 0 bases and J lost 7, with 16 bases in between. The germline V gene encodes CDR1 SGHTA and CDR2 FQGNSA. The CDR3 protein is CASSLAYGRTNEQYF. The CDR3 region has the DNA TGTGCCAGCAGCTTAGCTTACGGAAGGACTAATGAGCAGTACTTC. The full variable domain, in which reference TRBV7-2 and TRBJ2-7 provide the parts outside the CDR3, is GAGVSQSPSNKVTEKGKDVELRCDPISGHTALYWYRQSLGQGLEFLIYFQGNSAPDKSGLPSDRFSAERTGGSVSTLTIQRTQQEDSAVYLCASSLAYGRTNEQYFGPGTRLTVT.

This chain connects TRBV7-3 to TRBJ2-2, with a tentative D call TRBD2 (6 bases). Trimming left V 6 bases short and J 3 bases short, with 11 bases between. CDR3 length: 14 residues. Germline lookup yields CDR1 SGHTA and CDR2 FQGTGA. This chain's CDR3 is CASRLGLYTGELFF. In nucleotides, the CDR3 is TGTGCCAGCAGACTAGGACTATACACCGGGGAGCTGTTTTTT.

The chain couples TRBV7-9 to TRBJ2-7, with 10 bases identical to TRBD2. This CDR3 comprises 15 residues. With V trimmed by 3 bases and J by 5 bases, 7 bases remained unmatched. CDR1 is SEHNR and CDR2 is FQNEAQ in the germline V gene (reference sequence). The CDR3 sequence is CASSLVLAGDHEQYF. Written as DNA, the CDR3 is TGTGCCAGCAGCTTGGTCCTAGCGGGAGATCACGAGCAGTACTTC. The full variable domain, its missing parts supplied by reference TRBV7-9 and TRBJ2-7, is DTGVSQNPRHKITKRGQNVTFRCDPISEHNRLYWYRQTLGQGPEFLTYFQNEAQLEKSRLLSDRFSAERPKGSFSTLEIQRTEQGDSAMYLCASSLVLAGDHEQYFGPGTRLTVT.

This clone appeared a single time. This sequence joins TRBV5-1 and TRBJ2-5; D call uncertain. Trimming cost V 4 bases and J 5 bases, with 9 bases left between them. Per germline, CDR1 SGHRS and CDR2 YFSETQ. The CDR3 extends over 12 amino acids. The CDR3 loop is CASSPFSETQYF. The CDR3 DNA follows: TGCGCCAGCAGCCCCTTCTCGGAGACCCAGTACTTC.

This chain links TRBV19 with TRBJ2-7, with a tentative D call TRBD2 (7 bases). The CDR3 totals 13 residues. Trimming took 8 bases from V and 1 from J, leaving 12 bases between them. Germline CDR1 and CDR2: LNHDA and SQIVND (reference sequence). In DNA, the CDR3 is TGTGCCAGTGCAAGGGGGGGATCCTACGAGCAGTACTTC. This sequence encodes CASARGGSYEQYF.

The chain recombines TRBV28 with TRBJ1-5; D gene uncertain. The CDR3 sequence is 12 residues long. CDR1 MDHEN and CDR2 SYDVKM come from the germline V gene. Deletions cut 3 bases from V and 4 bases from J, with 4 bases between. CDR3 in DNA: TGTGCCAGCAGTTTCCCTAATCAGCCCCAGCATTTT. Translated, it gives CASSFPNQPQHF.

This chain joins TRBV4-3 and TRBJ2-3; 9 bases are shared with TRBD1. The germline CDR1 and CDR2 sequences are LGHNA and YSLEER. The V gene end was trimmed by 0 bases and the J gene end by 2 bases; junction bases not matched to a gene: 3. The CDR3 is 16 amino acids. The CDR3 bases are TGCGCCAGCAGCCAAGATGGGGACAGGGACACAGATACGCAGTATTTT. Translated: CASSQDGDRDTDTQYF.

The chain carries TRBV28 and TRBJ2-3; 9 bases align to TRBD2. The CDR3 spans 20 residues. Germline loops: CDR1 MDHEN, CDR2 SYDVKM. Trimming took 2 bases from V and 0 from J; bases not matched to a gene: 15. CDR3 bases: TGTGCCAGCAGTTTAACCAGCGGGAGGCTCTATCCGACTAGCACAGATACGCAGTATTTT. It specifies CASSLTSGRLYPTSTDTQYF.

The CDR3 region is CASSMPGQGYEQYF. The CDR3, as DNA: TGTGCCAGCTCAATGCCGGGACAGGGGTACGAGCAGTACTTC. The rearrangement links TRBV28 to TRBJ2-7, with TRBD1 identical over 10 bases. Germline loops: CDR1 MDHEN, CDR2 SYDVKM. With 8 bases clipped from V and 4 bases from J, the junction kept 8 bases outside the gene matches. This CDR3 spans 14 amino acids.

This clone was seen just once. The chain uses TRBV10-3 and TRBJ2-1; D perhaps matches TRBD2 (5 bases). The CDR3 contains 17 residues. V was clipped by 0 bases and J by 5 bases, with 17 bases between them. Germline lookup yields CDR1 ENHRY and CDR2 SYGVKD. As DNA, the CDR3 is TGTGCCATCAGTGAGTCGACGAGGGAGACGGCCAACAATGAGCAGTTCTTC. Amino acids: CAISESTRETANNEQFF.

CDR3 sequence reads: CASRGQGESYNEQFF. The DNA for the CDR3 is TGTGCCAGCAGAGGACAGGGGGAATCCTACAATGAGCAGTTCTTC. This chain connects TRBV6-1 to TRBJ2-1; 10 bases fit TRBD1. Germline-derived CDR1 and CDR2 are MNHNS and SASEGT. The CDR3 loop spans 15 amino acids. Losses at the gene ends were 6 bases for V and 1 base for J; bases not matched to a gene: 3.

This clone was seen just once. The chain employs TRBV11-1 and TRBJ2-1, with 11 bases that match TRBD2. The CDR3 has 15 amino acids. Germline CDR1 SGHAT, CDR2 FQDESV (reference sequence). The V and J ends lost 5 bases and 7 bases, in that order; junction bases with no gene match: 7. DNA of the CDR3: TGTGCCAGCAGCGCTGGCCTAGCGGGAGGTAATGAGCAGTTCTTC. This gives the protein CASSAGLAGGNEQFF. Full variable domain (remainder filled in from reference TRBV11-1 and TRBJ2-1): EAEVAQSPRYKITEKSQAVAFWCDPISGHATLYWYRQILGQGPELLVQFQDESVVDDSQLPKDRFSAERLKGVDSTLKIQPAELGDSAMYLCASSAGLAGGNEQFFGPGTRLTVL.

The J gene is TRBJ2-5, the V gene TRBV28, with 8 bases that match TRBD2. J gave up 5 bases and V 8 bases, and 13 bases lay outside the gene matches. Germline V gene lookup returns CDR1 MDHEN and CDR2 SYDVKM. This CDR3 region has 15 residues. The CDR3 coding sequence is TGTGCCAGCGGCCCGGGAGGGCCAGTCTGGGAGACCCAGTACTTC. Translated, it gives CASGPGGPVWETQYF.

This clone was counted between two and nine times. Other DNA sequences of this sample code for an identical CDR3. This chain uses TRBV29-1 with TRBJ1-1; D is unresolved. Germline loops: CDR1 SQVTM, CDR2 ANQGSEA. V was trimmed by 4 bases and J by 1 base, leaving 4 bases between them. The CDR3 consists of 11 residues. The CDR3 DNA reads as TGCAGCGTTGTCAGGAACACTGAAGCTTTCTTT. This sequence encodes CSVVRNTEAFF.

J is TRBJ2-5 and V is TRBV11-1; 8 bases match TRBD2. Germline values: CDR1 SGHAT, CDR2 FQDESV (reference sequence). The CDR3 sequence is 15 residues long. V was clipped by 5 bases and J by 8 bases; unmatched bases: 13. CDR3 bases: TGTGCCAGCAGCCCGCCGGGACTAGAGGGTGGTACCCAGTACTTC. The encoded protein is CASSPPGLEGGTQYF.

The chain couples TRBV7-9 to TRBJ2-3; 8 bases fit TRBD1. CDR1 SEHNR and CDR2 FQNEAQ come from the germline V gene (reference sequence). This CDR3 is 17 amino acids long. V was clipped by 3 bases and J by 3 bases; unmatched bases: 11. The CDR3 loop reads CASSLVDRGAQTDTQYF. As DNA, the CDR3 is TGTGCCAGCAGCTTGGTAGACAGGGGAGCACAAACAGATACGCAGTATTTT.

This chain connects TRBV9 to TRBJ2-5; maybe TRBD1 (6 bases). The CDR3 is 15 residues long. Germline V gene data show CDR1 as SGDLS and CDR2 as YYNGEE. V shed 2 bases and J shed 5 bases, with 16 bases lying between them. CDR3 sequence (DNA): TGTGCCAGCAGCGTTTCTGGACAGAATTTTGAGACCCAGTACTTC. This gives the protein CASSVSGQNFETQYF.